This TCR beta chain was sequenced in a study of cytomegalovirus exposure and HLA in healthy donors. Notes on the study in general: It was reported in a later analysis that an Asian-associated ancestry cluster showed fewer N-insertions than the 666-donor mean. The study designated 150 or so TCR beta chains cytomegalovirus-associated. Earlier analysis found most TCR beta V segments productive about 87% or about 30% of the time. A link between a missense DCLRE1C variant and TCR beta V- and J-gene trimming emerged from a later analysis.

Only one count was recorded for this clone. Its antigen is as yet unknown. 60 Vbeta and 13 Jbeta primers were used in PCR. The assay was immunoSEQ multiplex PCR, and TCRdb's table has in-frame clones only and misses some. The sample holds more than 100,000 clones, around three fifths seen once. This CDR3 spans 17 amino acids. Per germline, CDR1 SGHKS and CDR2 YYEKEE (reference sequence). With 3 bases clipped from V and 3 bases from J, the junction kept 12 bases outside the gene matches. The clonotype originates from a middle-aged woman in good health and CMV-seronegative. The sequenced material came from PBMCs. The chain combines TRBV5-5 with TRBJ1-2; 9 nucleotides agree with TRBD1. The CDR3 sequence: CASSSHRDREGDYGYTF. In DNA form, the CDR3 reads TGTGCCAGCAGCTCCCACCGGGACAGGGAGGGAGACTATGGCTACACCTTC.